The entry below gives a single T cell receptor (beta chain) sequence along with its context. Its antigen remains unidentified. The data stem from a study of T cells in localized non-small cell lung cancer. Overall study findings and caveats: Clonality of T cells reached its maximum in uninvolved adjacent lung, surpassing tumor. For the top 100 tumor clones, a median roughly 55 also appeared in adjacent lung. Sequencing involved a lone tumor region, leaving heterogeneity possible. Elevated circulating T cell density in blood was associated with longer overall survival.

V was shortened by 1 base and J by 3 bases, with 12 bases between the two germline ends. CDR1 MDHEN and CDR2 SYDVKM come from the germline V gene. The CDR3 is 15 residues long. Clones were sequenced by immunoSEQ multiplex PCR, and TCRdb holds only the in-frame ones, with some missing. The sample lists more than 100,000 clones; roughly 90% were seen once. The TCR was taken from a female donor over 55 with stage I lung adenocarcinoma. Sample: peripheral blood, taken before any cancer treatment. The chain links TRBV28 to TRBJ1-2; weak D call: TRBD1 (6 bases). The CDR3 spells CASSLSQGGDYGYTF. DNA of the CDR3: TGTGCCAGCAGTTTATCCCAAGGGGGGGACTATGGCTACACCTTC.